These T cell receptor beta chains were read from a single sample in a study of T cell changes during pregnancy in multiple sclerosis. Method: immunoSEQ multiplex PCR; TCRdb's copy keeps in-frame clones and lacks some. Of about 85,000 clones listed, 80% to 95% were seen once; the top ten hold 2.5% to 3%. The material was peripheral blood, obtained in the first trimester of pregnancy. The receptor source for this set is a female donor with multiple sclerosis, enrolled in a pregnancy study. Both conserved end residues are part of each CDR3. Fields, in order: J gene, V gene, D gene, clone size, CDR3 DNA, CDR3 protein. D genes are given only for firm matches. Only part of the rows carry a size: once, few, many, or a class if the clone is expanded.

J gene: TRBJ2-7; V gene: TRBV7-9; D gene: NA; clone size: NA; CDR3 DNA: TGTGCCAGCAGCTTAGCTGGTCGGCATAATCGGGGAGAGCAGTACTTC; CDR3 protein: CASSLAGRHNRGEQYF
J gene: TRBJ1-1; V gene: TRBV9; D gene: NA; clone size: NA; CDR3 DNA: TGTGCCAGCAGCCCCGATATCAGGGCGTTAACTGAAGCTTTCTTT; CDR3 protein: CASSPDIRALTEAFF
J gene: TRBJ2-6; V gene: TRBV5-4; D gene: TRBD1; clone size: NA; CDR3 DNA: TGTGCCAGCAGCCGTGGACAGGGGGCGCCTGGGGCCAACGTCCTGACTTTC; CDR3 protein: CASSRGQGAPGANVLTF
J gene: TRBJ2-7; V gene: TRBV10-3; D gene: TRBD1; clone size: NA; CDR3 DNA: TGTGCCATCAGAAAGCCGGGACAGGGAACCTACGAGCAGTACTTC; CDR3 protein: CAIRKPGQGTYEQYF
J gene: TRBJ2-7; V gene: TRBV9; D gene: TRBD2; clone size: NA; CDR3 DNA: TGTGCCAGCAGCGTAGAATGGGGGGGCTCCTACGAGCAGTACTTC; CDR3 protein: CASSVEWGGSYEQYF
J gene: TRBJ1-5; V gene: TRBV30; D gene: NA; clone size: NA; CDR3 DNA: TGTGCCTGGAGTGTAGGGGGCAATCAGCCCCAGCATTTT; CDR3 protein: CAWSVGGNQPQHF
J gene: TRBJ1-2; V gene: TRBV6-6; D gene: NA; clone size: NA; CDR3 DNA: TGTGCCAGCAGTTACTCGGAGGGCGCCCACTATGGCTACACCTTC; CDR3 protein: CASSYSEGAHYGYTF
J gene: TRBJ1-6; V gene: TRBV5-8; D gene: NA; clone size: NA; CDR3 DNA: TGTGCCAGCAGCTTGGGACAGATATATAATTCACCCCTCCACTTT; CDR3 protein: CASSLGQIYNSPLHF
J gene: TRBJ1-1; V gene: TRBV9; D gene: NA; clone size: NA; CDR3 DNA: TGTGCCAGCAGCGTAGGAGGGAGGGCTGGTACTGAAGCTTTCTTT; CDR3 protein: CASSVGGRAGTEAFF
J gene: TRBJ2-5; V gene: TRBV7-9; D gene: TRBD2; clone size: NA; CDR3 DNA: TGTGCCAGCAGCCCACCCGGGACTAGCGGGGGGCAAAAGACCCAGTACTTC; CDR3 protein: CASSPPGTSGGQKTQYF
J gene: TRBJ2-5; V gene: TRBV5-1; D gene: TRBD1; clone size: NA; CDR3 DNA: TGCGCCAGCAGCGGGTTGACAGGGGACCAAGAGACCCAGTACTTC; CDR3 protein: CASSGLTGDQETQYF
J gene: TRBJ2-7; V gene: TRBV6-1; D gene: TRBD1; clone size: NA; CDR3 DNA: TGTGCCAGCAGTGAAAGCGGGACAGGGAGAACCTACGAGCAGTACTTC; CDR3 protein: CASSESGTGRTYEQYF
J gene: TRBJ1-2; V gene: TRBV19; D gene: TRBD1; clone size: NA; CDR3 DNA: TGTGCCAGTAGTACCCGGACAGGGATTATAACTGGCTACACCTTC; CDR3 protein: CASSTRTGIITGYTF
J gene: TRBJ1-1; V gene: TRBV10-3; D gene: NA; clone size: NA; CDR3 DNA: TGTGCCATCAGTACAAACCGACAAGGAGGGACTGAAGCTTTCTTT; CDR3 protein: CAISTNRQGGTEAFF
J gene: TRBJ2-5; V gene: TRBV4-3; D gene: NA; clone size: NA; CDR3 DNA: TGCGCCAGCAGCCAAGATGTCGCGGAAGAGACCCAGTACTTC; CDR3 protein: CASSQDVAEETQYF
J gene: TRBJ2-1; V gene: TRBV5-1; D gene: NA; clone size: NA; CDR3 DNA: TGCGCCAGCAGCTTGTTAACTAGGACAGACTTCAATGAGCAGTTCTTC; CDR3 protein: CASSLLTRTDFNEQFF
J gene: TRBJ2-1; V gene: TRBV5-4; D gene: NA; clone size: NA; CDR3 DNA: TGTGCCAGCAGCTTCCAGGGGCGGAATGAGCAGTTCTTC; CDR3 protein: CASSFQGRNEQFF
J gene: TRBJ1-4; V gene: TRBV7-2; D gene: NA; clone size: NA; CDR3 DNA: TGTGCCAGCAGCGCACAGGGACCCTCGGATGAAAAACTGTTTTTT; CDR3 protein: CASSAQGPSDEKLFF
J gene: TRBJ2-7; V gene: TRBV2; D gene: TRBD2; clone size: NA; CDR3 DNA: TGTGCCAGCAGCGAGACTAGCGGGAGGACCTACGAGCAGTACTTC; CDR3 protein: CASSETSGRTYEQYF
J gene: TRBJ2-5; V gene: TRBV20-1; D gene: NA; clone size: NA; CDR3 DNA: TGCAGTGCTAGCCCCTCGGAGACCCAGTACTTC; CDR3 protein: CSASPSETQYF
J gene: TRBJ1-2; V gene: TRBV4-3; D gene: NA; clone size: NA; CDR3 DNA: TGCGCCAGCAGCCAAGAACCCAGGTCTAACTATGGCTACACCTTC; CDR3 protein: CASSQEPRSNYGYTF
J gene: TRBJ2-7; V gene: TRBV6-5; D gene: NA; clone size: once; CDR3 DNA: TGTGCCAGCAGTTACTCGAGGGTTCAGGGGTACGAGCAGTACTTC; CDR3 protein: CASSYSRVQGYEQYF
J gene: TRBJ2-5; V gene: TRBV6-1; D gene: NA; clone size: NA; CDR3 DNA: TGTGCCAGCAGTGAGCGGAGGGGAGGAGAGACCCAGTACTTC; CDR3 protein: CASSERRGGETQYF
J gene: TRBJ1-2; V gene: TRBV9; D gene: NA; clone size: NA; CDR3 DNA: TGTGCCAGCAGCGTAGATACAGACTATGGCTACACCTTC; CDR3 protein: CASSVDTDYGYTF
J gene: TRBJ2-1; V gene: TRBV10-1; D gene: TRBD1; clone size: NA; CDR3 DNA: TGCGCCAGCAGCGTACCGGGACAGCTGCCCAATGAGCAGTTCTTC; CDR3 protein: CASSVPGQLPNEQFF
J gene: TRBJ1-2; V gene: TRBV7-2; D gene: NA; clone size: NA; CDR3 DNA: TGTGCCAGCAGCTTAAGGCGGGGCGGCTACACCTTC; CDR3 protein: CASSLRRGGYTF
J gene: TRBJ1-3; V gene: TRBV29-1; D gene: TRBD1; clone size: NA; CDR3 DNA: TGCAGCGTTACGACAGGGGCTGGAAACACCATATATTTT; CDR3 protein: CSVTTGAGNTIYF
J gene: TRBJ2-5; V gene: TRBV5-1; D gene: NA; clone size: NA; CDR3 DNA: TGCGCCAGCAGTCAAGAATCGGGTATTGGAGAGACCCAGTACTTC; CDR3 protein: CASSQESGIGETQYF
J gene: TRBJ1-1; V gene: TRBV7-9; D gene: TRBD1; clone size: once; CDR3 DNA: TGTGCCAGCAGCGGTAGACAGGGGTTTGCTGAAGCTTTCTTT; CDR3 protein: CASSGRQGFAEAFF
J gene: TRBJ2-2; V gene: TRBV6-1; D gene: NA; clone size: NA; CDR3 DNA: TGTGCCAGCACCCCGGGCAAACAGGCCAACGGGGAGCTGTTTTTT; CDR3 protein: CASTPGKQANGELFF
J gene: TRBJ2-2; V gene: TRBV6-5; D gene: NA; clone size: once; CDR3 DNA: TGTGCCAGCAGTTACAGAGCGCGGGGGCTAGGGGGGGAGCTGTTTTTT; CDR3 protein: CASSYRARGLGGELFF
J gene: TRBJ2-1; V gene: TRBV9; D gene: NA; clone size: NA; CDR3 DNA: TGTGCCAGCAGGACTAACGGGAGCTCCAATGAGCAGTTCTTC; CDR3 protein: CASRTNGSSNEQFF
J gene: TRBJ2-3; V gene: TRBV7-3; D gene: NA; clone size: NA; CDR3 DNA: TGTGCCAGCAGCTTAACCGGGAGTGGTACAGATACGCAGTATTTT; CDR3 protein: CASSLTGSGTDTQYF
J gene: TRBJ2-3; V gene: TRBV4-1; D gene: TRBD1; clone size: NA; CDR3 DNA: TGCGCCAGCAATGGCCTCCTAAGAGCCAATCCGGGACAGGACATCTATACGCAGTATTTT; CDR3 protein: CASNGLLRANPGQDIYTQYF
J gene: TRBJ1-6; V gene: TRBV27; D gene: TRBD1; clone size: few; CDR3 DNA: TGTGCCAGCAGTCCAAGAGGGGGCAGGGATTCTTCACCCCTCCACTTT; CDR3 protein: CASSPRGGRDSSPLHF
J gene: TRBJ1-6; V gene: TRBV19; D gene: TRBD1; clone size: NA; CDR3 DNA: TGTGCCAGTTTGGGGGACAGGGGACGCTCACCCCTCCACTTT; CDR3 protein: CASLGDRGRSPLHF
J gene: TRBJ1-1; V gene: TRBV20-1; D gene: NA; clone size: few; CDR3 DNA: TGCAGTGCTAGGAAGGAGACTGAAGCTTTCTTT; CDR3 protein: CSARKETEAFF
J gene: TRBJ1-4; V gene: TRBV7-8; D gene: NA; clone size: NA; CDR3 DNA: TGTGCCAGCAGCTCTCGCAGGGGATATGAAAAACTGTTTTTT; CDR3 protein: CASSSRRGYEKLFF
J gene: TRBJ2-3; V gene: TRBV6-5; D gene: NA; clone size: NA; CDR3 DNA: TGTGCCAGCAGTTACGACACAAGCACAGATACGCAGTATTTT; CDR3 protein: CASSYDTSTDTQYF
J gene: TRBJ2-2; V gene: TRBV7-6; D gene: NA; clone size: NA; CDR3 DNA: TGTGCCAGCAGCTTAGGGGTCAGGGGCACCGGGGAGCTGTTTTTT; CDR3 protein: CASSLGVRGTGELFF
J gene: TRBJ2-7; V gene: TRBV6-1; D gene: NA; clone size: NA; CDR3 DNA: TGTGCCAGCAACCATCGGGGAAGAGGCCACGAGCAGTACTTC; CDR3 protein: CASNHRGRGHEQYF
J gene: TRBJ1-1; V gene: TRBV6-5; D gene: NA; clone size: NA; CDR3 DNA: TGTGCCAGCAGCCATCCAGGGTTGACAGCTTTCTTT; CDR3 protein: CASSHPGLTAFF